The entry below gives a single T cell receptor beta chain sequence along with its context. This sample is drawn from a study of shared clonotypes between healthy human individuals. Profiling relied on immunoSEQ multiplex PCR, and the TCRdb table lists in-frame clones only, not all of them. The sample includes about 2 million clones, roughly 94% of them seen just once. Per germline, CDR1 GTSNPN and CDR2 SVGIG (reference sequence). The CDR3 runs 12 residues. The V gene end was trimmed by 4 bases and the J gene end by 3 bases; junction bases not matched to a gene: 2. The receptor was derived from a man between 18 and 35 years old in good health. The specimen sequenced was naive CD4+ T cells sorted from blood. Specified subset: CD45RA+ positively selected. V is TRBV30 and J is TRBJ2-5; 7 bases agree with TRBD1. The DNA of the CDR3 is TGTGCCTGGACAGGGGGAAAAGAGACCCAGTACTTC. Its translation: CAWTGGKETQYF. The full variable domain, in which reference TRBV30 and TRBJ2-5 provide the parts outside the CDR3, is SQTIHQWPATLVQPVGSPLSLECTVEGTSNPNLYWYRQAAGRGLQLLFYSVGIGQISSEVPQNLSASRPQDRQFILSSKKLLLSDSGFYLCAWTGGKETQYFGPGTRLLVL.